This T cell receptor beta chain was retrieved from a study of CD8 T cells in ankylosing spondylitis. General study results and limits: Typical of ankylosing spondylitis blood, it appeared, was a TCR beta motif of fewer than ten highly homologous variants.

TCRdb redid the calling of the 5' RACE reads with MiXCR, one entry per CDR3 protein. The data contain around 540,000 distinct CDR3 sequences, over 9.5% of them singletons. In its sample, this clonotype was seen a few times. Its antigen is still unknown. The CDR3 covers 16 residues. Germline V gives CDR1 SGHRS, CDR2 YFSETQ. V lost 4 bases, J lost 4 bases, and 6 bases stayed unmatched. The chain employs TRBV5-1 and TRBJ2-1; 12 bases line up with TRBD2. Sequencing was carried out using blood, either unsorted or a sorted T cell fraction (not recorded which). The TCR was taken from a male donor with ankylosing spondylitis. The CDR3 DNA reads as TGCGCCAGCAGCCCGAGACTAGCGGGAGATTACAATGAGCAGTTCTTC. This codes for CASSPRLAGDYNEQFF. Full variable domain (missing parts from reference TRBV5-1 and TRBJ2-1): KAGVTQTPRYLIKTRGQQVTLSCSPISGHRSVSWYQQTPGQGLQFLFEYFSETQRNKGNFPGRFSGRQFSNSRSEMNVSTLELGDSALYLCASSPRLAGDYNEQFFGPGTRLTVL.